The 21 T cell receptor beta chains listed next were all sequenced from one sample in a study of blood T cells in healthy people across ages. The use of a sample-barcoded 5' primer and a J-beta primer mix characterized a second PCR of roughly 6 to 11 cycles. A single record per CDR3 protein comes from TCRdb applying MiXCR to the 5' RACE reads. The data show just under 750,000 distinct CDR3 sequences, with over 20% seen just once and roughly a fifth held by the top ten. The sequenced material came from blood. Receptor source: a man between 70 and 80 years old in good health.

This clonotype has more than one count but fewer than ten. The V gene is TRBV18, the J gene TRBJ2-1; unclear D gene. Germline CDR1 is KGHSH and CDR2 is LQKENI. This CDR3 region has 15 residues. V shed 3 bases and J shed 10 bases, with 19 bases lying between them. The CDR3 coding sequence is TGTGCCAGCTCACCGTCGTTTTGGCCGGTCGACGAGCAGTTCTTC. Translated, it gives CASSPSFWPVDEQFF.

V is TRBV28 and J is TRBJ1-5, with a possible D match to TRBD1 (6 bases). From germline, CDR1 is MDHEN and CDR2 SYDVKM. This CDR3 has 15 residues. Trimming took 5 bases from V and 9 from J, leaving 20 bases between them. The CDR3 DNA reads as TGTGCCAGCAGTCACCGCTTTGGGACATTCACGCCCCAGCATTTT. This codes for CASSHRFGTFTPQHF.

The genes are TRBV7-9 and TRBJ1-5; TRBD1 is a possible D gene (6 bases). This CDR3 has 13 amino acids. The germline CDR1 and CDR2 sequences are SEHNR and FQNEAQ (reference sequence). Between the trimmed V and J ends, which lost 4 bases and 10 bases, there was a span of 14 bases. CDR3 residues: CASSSVDSHPQHF. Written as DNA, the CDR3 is TGTGCCAGCAGCTCGGTGGACAGTCATCCCCAGCATTTT.

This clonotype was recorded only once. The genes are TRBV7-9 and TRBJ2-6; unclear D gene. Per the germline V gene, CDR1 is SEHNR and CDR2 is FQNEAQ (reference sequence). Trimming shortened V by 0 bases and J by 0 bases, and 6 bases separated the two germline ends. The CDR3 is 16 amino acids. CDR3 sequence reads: CASSLAGHSGANVLTF. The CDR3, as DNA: TGTGCCAGCAGCTTAGCAGGGCACTCTGGGGCCAACGTCCTGACTTTC.

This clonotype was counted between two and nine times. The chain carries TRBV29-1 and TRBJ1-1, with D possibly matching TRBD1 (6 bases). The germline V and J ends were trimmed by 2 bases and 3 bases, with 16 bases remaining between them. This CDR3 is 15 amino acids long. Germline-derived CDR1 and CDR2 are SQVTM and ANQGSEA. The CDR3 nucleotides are TGCAGCGTTGAACCTTCACAGGGAGGGTACACTGAAGCTTTCTTT. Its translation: CSVEPSQGGYTEAFF.

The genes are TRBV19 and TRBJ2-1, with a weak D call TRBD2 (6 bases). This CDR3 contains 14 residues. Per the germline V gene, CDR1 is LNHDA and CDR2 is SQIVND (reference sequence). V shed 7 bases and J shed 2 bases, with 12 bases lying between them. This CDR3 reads CASNAGITYNEQFF. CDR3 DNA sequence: TGTGCCAGTAATGCGGGGATAACCTACAATGAGCAGTTCTTC.

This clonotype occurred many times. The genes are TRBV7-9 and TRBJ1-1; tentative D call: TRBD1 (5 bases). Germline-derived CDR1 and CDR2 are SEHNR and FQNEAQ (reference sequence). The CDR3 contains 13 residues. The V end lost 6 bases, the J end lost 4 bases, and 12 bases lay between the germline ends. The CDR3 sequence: CASRRREGTEAFF. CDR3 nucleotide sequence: TGTGCCAGCAGGCGCAGGGAGGGCACTGAAGCTTTCTTT.

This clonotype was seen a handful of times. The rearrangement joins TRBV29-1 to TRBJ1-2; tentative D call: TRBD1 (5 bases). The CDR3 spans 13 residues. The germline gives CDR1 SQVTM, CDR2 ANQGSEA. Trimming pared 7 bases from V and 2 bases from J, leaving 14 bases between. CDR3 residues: CSAGTVNNYGYTF. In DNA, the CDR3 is TGCAGCGCAGGGACGGTCAACAACTATGGCTACACCTTC.

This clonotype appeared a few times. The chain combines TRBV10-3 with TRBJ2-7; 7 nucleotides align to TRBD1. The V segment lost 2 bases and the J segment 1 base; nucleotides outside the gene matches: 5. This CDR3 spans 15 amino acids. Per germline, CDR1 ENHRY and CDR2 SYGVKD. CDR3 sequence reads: CAISEGQVKSYEQYV. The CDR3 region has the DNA TGTGCCATCAGTGAGGGACAGGTGAAATCCTACGAGCAGTACGTC.

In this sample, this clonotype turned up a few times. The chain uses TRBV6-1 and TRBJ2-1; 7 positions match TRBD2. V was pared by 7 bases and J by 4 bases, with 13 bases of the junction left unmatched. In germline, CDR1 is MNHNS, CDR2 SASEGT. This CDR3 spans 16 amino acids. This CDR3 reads CASTTLWSGVYNEQFF. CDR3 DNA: TGTGCCAGCACCACACTCTGGAGCGGGGTTTACAATGAGCAGTTCTTC.

CDR3: CASSPPLFQETQYF. Here the CDR3 DNA reads TGTGCCAGCAGCCCTCCCCTGTTCCAAGAGACCCAGTACTTC. The V and J genes are TRBV6-2 or TRBV6-3 and TRBJ2-5, with no clear D. Germline V gene data show CDR1 as MNHEY and CDR2 as SVGEGT. The V and J ends lost 6 bases and 1 base respectively, with 12 bases between them. The CDR3 runs to 14 residues.

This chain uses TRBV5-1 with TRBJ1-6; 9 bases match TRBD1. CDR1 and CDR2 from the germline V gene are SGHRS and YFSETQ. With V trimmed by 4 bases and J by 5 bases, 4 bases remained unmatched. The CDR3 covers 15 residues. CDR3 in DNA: TGCGCCAGCAGCCGGGACAGGGTAGATAATTCACCCCTCCACTTT. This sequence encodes CASSRDRVDNSPLHF.

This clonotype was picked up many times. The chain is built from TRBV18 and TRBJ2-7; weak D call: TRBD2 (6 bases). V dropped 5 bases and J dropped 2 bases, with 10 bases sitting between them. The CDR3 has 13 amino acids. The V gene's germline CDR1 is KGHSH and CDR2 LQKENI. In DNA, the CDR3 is TGTGCCAGCTCAGCTAGCGAAACCTACGAGCAGTACTTC. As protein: CASSASETYEQYF.

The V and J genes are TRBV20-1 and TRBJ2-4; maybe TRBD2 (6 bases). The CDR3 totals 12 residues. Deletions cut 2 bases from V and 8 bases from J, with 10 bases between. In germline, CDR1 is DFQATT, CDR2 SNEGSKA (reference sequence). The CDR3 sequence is CSARKTSHIQYF. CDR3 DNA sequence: TGCAGTGCTAGAAAGACTAGTCACATTCAGTACTTC.

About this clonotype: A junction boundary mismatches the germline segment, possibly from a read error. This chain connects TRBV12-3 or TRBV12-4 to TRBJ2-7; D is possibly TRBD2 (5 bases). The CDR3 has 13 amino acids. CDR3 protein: CASSLGGAYKQYF. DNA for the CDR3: TGTGCCAGCAGTTTAGGGGGAGCCTACAAGCAGTACTTC.

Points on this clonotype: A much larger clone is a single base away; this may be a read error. The CDR3: CSTRREDEKLFF. CDR3 in DNA: TGCAGCACAAGACGGGAGGATGAAAAACTGTTTTTT. V gene TRBV29-1 combines with J gene TRBJ1-4; no definite D call. The V gene lost 8 bases and the J gene lost 6 bases, with 13 bases spanning the gap. CDR1 and CDR2 from the germline V gene are SQVTM and ANQGSEA. The CDR3 extends over 12 amino acids. Supplemented by reference TRBV29-1 and TRBJ1-4, the full variable domain reads SAVISQKPSRDICQRGTSLTIQCQVDSQVTMMFWYRQQPGQSLTLIATANQGSEATYESGFVIDKFPISRPNLTFSTLTVSNMSPEDSSIYLCSTRREDEKLFFGSGTQLSVL.

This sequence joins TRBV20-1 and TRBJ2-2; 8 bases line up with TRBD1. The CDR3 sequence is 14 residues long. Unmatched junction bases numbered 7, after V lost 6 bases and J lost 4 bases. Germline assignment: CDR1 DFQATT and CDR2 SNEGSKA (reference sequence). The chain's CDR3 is CSASGDRGTGELFF. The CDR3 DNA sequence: TGCAGTGCCTCCGGCGACAGGGGCACCGGGGAGCTGTTTTTT.

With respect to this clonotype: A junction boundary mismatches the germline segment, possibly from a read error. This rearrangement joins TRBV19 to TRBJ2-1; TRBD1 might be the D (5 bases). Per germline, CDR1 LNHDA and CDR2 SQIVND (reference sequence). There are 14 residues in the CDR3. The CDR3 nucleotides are TGTGCCAGTAGTATCCTCGGACACCACAATGAGCAATTCTTC. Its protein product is CASSILGHHNEQFF.

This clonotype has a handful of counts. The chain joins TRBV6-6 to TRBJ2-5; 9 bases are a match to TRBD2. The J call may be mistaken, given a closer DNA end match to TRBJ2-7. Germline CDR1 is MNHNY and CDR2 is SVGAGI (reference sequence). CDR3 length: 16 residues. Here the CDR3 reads CASEGLQASGVYEQYF. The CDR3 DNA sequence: TGTGCCAGCGAGGGGCTTCAGGCTAGCGGGGTTTACGAGCAGTACTTC.

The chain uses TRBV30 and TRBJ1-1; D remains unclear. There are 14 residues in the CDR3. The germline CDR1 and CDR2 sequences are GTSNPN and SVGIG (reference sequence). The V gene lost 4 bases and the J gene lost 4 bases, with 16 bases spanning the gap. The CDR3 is CAWNLLWRVTEAFF. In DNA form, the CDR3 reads TGTGCCTGGAACCTCCTGTGGAGGGTCACTGAAGCTTTCTTT.

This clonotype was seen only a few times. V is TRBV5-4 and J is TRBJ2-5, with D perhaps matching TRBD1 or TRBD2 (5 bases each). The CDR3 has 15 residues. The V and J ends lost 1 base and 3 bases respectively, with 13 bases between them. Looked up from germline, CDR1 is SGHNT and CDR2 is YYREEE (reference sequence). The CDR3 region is CASSLFGQGEETQYF. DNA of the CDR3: TGTGCCAGCAGCTTGTTCGGCCAGGGAGAAGAGACCCAGTACTTC.